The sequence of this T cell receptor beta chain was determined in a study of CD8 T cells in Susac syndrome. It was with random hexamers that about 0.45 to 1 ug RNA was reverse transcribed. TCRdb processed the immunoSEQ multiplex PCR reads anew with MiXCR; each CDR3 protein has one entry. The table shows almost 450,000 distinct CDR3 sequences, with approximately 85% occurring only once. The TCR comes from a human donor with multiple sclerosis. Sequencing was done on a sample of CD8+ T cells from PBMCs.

CDR3 sequence reads: CASSGTRETQYF. CDR3 coding DNA: TGTGCCAGCAGTGGTACTCGGGAGACCCAGTACTTC. The V call is TRBV12-3 or TRBV12-4, the J call TRBJ2-5; D not resolved. This CDR3 region has 12 residues. V gave up 5 bases and J gave up 5 bases, with 9 bases separating them.